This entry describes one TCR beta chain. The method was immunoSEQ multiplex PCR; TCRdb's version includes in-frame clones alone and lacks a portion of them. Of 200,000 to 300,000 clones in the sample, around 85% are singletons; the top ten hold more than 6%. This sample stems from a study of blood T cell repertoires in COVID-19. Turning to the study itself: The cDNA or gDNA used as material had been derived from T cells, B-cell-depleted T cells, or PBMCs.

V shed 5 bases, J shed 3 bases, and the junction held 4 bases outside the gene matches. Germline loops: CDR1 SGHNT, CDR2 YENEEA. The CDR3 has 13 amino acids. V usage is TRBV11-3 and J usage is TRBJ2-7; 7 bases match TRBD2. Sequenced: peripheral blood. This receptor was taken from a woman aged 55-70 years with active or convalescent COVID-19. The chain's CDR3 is CASSNRDYYEQYF. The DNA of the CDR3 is TGTGCCAGCAGCAATCGGGACTACTACGAGCAGTACTTC.